This TCR beta chain was recorded in a study of blood T cell repertoires in COVID-19. Study background: The United States, Italy and Spain provided the acute and convalescent COVID-19 samples. The cDNA or gDNA used as material had been derived from T cells, B-cell-depleted T cells, or PBMCs.

With regard to this clone: Its ends do not fully match the called genes, so a read error is possible.

From germline, CDR1 is GTSNPN and CDR2 SVGIG (reference sequence). The CDR3 has 14 residues. Original methodology: Quantification of nucleated cells was approximated via reference gene primer amplification. Measured with immunoSEQ multiplex PCR; TCRdb has only the in-frame clones, and not every one. V, J and clone size reflect that table, while D and trimming were determined from the DNA. The sample has some 150,000 clones; around 82% are singletons. Sequenced input: peripheral blood. The rearrangement links TRBV30 to TRBJ2-7, with TRBD1 matching over 7 bases. This receptor was obtained from a man aged 60 to 75 with active or convalescent COVID-19. The CDR3, as DNA: TGTGCCCGGAGTTTGGGACAGAGCTCCTACGAGCAGTACTTC. The encoded protein is CARSLGQSSYEQYF.